The rows below give T cell receptor beta chains drawn from one sample of a study of shared clonotypes between healthy human individuals. Repertoires were generated with immunoSEQ multiplex PCR, while TCRdb's copy carries only in-frame clones and drops some. The table lists some 500,000 clones, roughly 95% of them singletons, with 0.055% to 0.075% in the top ten. Sequencing used naive CD4+ T cells sorted from blood. The origin of the receptors is a woman aged 25 to 39 in good health. Both conserved end residues are part of each CDR3. The D gene is left open where the match is weak. The listing skips clone size in some rows; elsewhere it reads once, few, many or a size class.

CDR3 protein,CDR3 DNA,V gene,clone size,J gene,D gene
CASRQPGQGAEAFF,TGTGCCAGCAGACAACCGGGACAGGGAGCTGAAGCTTTCTTT,TRBV28,-,TRBJ1-1,TRBD1
CASSLAATGELFF,TGTGCCAGCAGCCTTGCCGCAACCGGGGAGCTGTTTTTT,TRBV5-5,-,TRBJ2-2,-
CASSKNRDRHHEQYF,TGTGCCAGCAGTAAAAACCGGGACAGGCACCACGAGCAGTACTTC,TRBV27,-,TRBJ2-7,TRBD1
CASCSGGGEQYF,TGTGCCAGCTGCTCAGGGGGAGGCGAGCAGTACTTC,TRBV6-5,-,TRBJ2-7,-
CASSSSSGTEQFF,TGTGCCAGCAGTTCAAGTAGCGGAACCGAGCAGTTCTTC,TRBV2,-,TRBJ2-1,-
CASSQDLLSSYNSPLHF,TGCGCCAGCAGCCAAGATTTGCTGAGCTCCTATAATTCACCCCTCCACTTT,TRBV4-1,-,TRBJ1-6,-
CASSPGSGRPGEQYF,TGTGCCAGCAGTCCCGGTAGCGGGAGACCGGGTGAGCAGTACTTC,TRBV27,-,TRBJ2-7,TRBD2
CASSLGGVAGELFF,TGTGCCAGCAGCTTAGGTGGGGTCGCCGGGGAGCTGTTTTTT,TRBV11-3,-,TRBJ2-2,-
CASRYEQGAANEKLFF,TGTGCCAGCAGATACGAACAGGGGGCGGCTAATGAAAAACTGTTTTTT,TRBV7-9,-,TRBJ1-4,TRBD1
CASSAGGRYEQYF,TGTGCCAGCAGCGCAGGGGGCCGGTACGAGCAGTACTTC,TRBV5-5,-,TRBJ2-7,TRBD1
CASSPLVYGSGSYEQYF,TGTGCCAGCAGCCCACTCGTTTATGGAAGTGGCTCCTACGAGCAGTACTTC,TRBV7-2,-,TRBJ2-7,-
CASSLGSGLDLAKNIQYF,TGTGCCAGCAGCTTGGGTTCGGGGCTCGATTTAGCCAAAAACATTCAGTACTTC,TRBV5-4,-,TRBJ2-4,-
CATSRSGRANEKLFF,TGTGCCACCAGCAGATCAGGGAGAGCTAATGAAAAACTGTTTTTT,TRBV15,-,TRBJ1-4,-
CASSLEGQNEAFF,TGCGCCAGCAGCTTGGAGGGACAGAACGAAGCTTTCTTT,TRBV5-1,-,TRBJ1-1,TRBD1
CASSVLAAEQFF,TGTGCCAGCAGTGTGCTAGCGGCCGAGCAGTTCTTC,TRBV6-1,-,TRBJ2-1,TRBD2
CAITLNGDYGYTF,TGTGCCATCACCCTCAACGGGGACTATGGCTACACCTTC,TRBV10-3,-,TRBJ1-2,-
CASSGQGANYEQYF,TGTGCCAGCAGTGGACAGGGAGCGAACTACGAGCAGTACTTC,TRBV2,-,TRBJ2-7,TRBD1
CASSFSALNEKLFF,TGTGCCAGCAGCTTTTCGGCCTTGAATGAAAAACTGTTTTTT,TRBV11-2,-,TRBJ1-4,-
CASSLTVTGELFF,TGTGCCAGCAGCTTAACAGTGACCGGGGAGCTGTTTTTT,TRBV9,-,TRBJ2-2,-
CASGRTIAYEQYF,TGTGCCAGTGGAAGGACAATTGCCTACGAGCAGTACTTC,TRBV19,-,TRBJ2-7,-
CASSLQGKLYEQYF,TGTGCCAGCAGTTTACAGGGGAAGCTCTACGAGCAGTACTTC,TRBV27,-,TRBJ2-7,-
CASSKGTRWGTEAFF,TGTGCCAGCAGCAAGGGAACTCGCTGGGGCACTGAAGCTTTCTTT,TRBV21-1,few,TRBJ1-1,-
CASSLVMGADTQYF,TGTGCCAGCAGCTTGGTAATGGGGGCAGATACGCAGTATTTT,TRBV5-4,-,TRBJ2-3,-
CASSSGPGRLGYTF,TGTGCCAGCAGTTCCGGGCCCGGACGCCTAGGCTACACCTTC,TRBV28,-,TRBJ1-2,-
CASRTGQGVVGYTF,TGTGCCAGTAGGACGGGACAGGGTGTTGTTGGCTACACCTTC,TRBV19,-,TRBJ1-2,TRBD1
CASSFLGSPQETQYF,TGTGCCAGCAGCTTTTTGGGGAGCCCCCAAGAGACCCAGTACTTC,TRBV11-2,-,TRBJ2-5,-
CASRSPQGPGEKLFF,TGTGCCAGCAGGTCACCACAGGGGCCAGGGGAAAAACTGTTTTTT,TRBV28,-,TRBJ1-4,TRBD1
CASSDGLSLSGSSGRQPQHF,TGTGCCAGCAGTGACGGCCTTTCTTTATCGGGTTCAAGTGGCCGTCAGCCCCAGCATTTT,TRBV2,-,TRBJ1-5,-
CASSASGTYRDTQYF,TGTGCCAGCAGCGCAAGCGGGACCTACAGAGATACGCAGTATTTT,TRBV7-8,-,TRBJ2-3,TRBD2
CASSLNLQQPQHF,TGTGCCAGCAGCCTCAACCTTCAGCAGCCCCAGCATTTT,TRBV7-9,-,TRBJ1-5,-